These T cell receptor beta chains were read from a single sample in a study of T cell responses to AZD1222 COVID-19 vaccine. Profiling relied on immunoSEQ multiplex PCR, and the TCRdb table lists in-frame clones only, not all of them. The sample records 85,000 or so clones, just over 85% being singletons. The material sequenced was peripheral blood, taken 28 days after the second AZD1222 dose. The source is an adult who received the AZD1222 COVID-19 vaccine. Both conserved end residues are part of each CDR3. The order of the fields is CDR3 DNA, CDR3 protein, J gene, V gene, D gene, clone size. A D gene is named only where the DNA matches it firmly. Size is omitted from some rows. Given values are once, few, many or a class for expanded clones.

CDR3nt: TGTGCCAGCATCGGGGAGGGCCCTTACAATGAGCAGTTCTTC; CDR3aa: CASIGEGPYNEQFF; j_gene: TRBJ2-1; v_gene: TRBV6-5; d_gene: TRBD2; abundance: -
CDR3nt: TGTGCCAGCAGCCCTAGCCACTACAATGAGCAGTTCTTC; CDR3aa: CASSPSHYNEQFF; j_gene: TRBJ2-1; v_gene: TRBV7-2; d_gene: -; abundance: -
CDR3nt: TGTGCCAGCAGTGAATGGGCGCCGGGGGAGACCCAGTACTTC; CDR3aa: CASSEWAPGETQYF; j_gene: TRBJ2-5; v_gene: TRBV6-1; d_gene: -; abundance: -
CDR3nt: TGTGCCAGCAGCACCCGCCGAGATAATTCACCCCTCCACTTT; CDR3aa: CASSTRRDNSPLHF; j_gene: TRBJ1-6; v_gene: TRBV9; d_gene: -; abundance: -
CDR3nt: TGCGCCAGCAGCCAGCTCGAGGCGGAAAAACTGTTTTTT; CDR3aa: CASSQLEAEKLFF; j_gene: TRBJ1-4; v_gene: TRBV4-3; d_gene: -; abundance: -
CDR3nt: TGTGCCAGCAGCTCCCGACAGGAGGCGTTTCAGCCCCAGCATTTT; CDR3aa: CASSSRQEAFQPQHF; j_gene: TRBJ1-5; v_gene: TRBV5-6; d_gene: -; abundance: -
CDR3nt: TGTGCCTGGAGTGTACTAGGGGTGAACACTGAAGCTTTCTTT; CDR3aa: CAWSVLGVNTEAFF; j_gene: TRBJ1-1; v_gene: TRBV30; d_gene: -; abundance: -
CDR3nt: TGTGCCAGCTCACTAGGACAGAGAAAAGCTTTCTTT; CDR3aa: CASSLGQRKAFF; j_gene: TRBJ1-1; v_gene: TRBV18; d_gene: -; abundance: -
CDR3nt: TGTGCCTGGAACATGGGGACAGATACGCAGTATTTT; CDR3aa: CAWNMGTDTQYF; j_gene: TRBJ2-3; v_gene: TRBV30; d_gene: -; abundance: -
CDR3nt: TGTGCCAGCAAACTCCCCCAGAGGGCTAGCGGAAAGGTAGACGAGCAGTACTTC; CDR3aa: CASKLPQRASGKVDEQYF; j_gene: TRBJ2-7; v_gene: TRBV28; d_gene: TRBD2; abundance: -
CDR3nt: TGTGCCAGCAGCTACAAAAGTCGACAGGGCCGGGGTGGCTACACCTTC; CDR3aa: CASSYKSRQGRGGYTF; j_gene: TRBJ1-2; v_gene: TRBV7-9; d_gene: TRBD1; abundance: -
CDR3nt: TGTGCCAGCAGCTTAGGGGGGACAGGGGTCCCGGATACGCAGTATTTT; CDR3aa: CASSLGGTGVPDTQYF; j_gene: TRBJ2-3; v_gene: TRBV7-8; d_gene: TRBD1; abundance: -
CDR3nt: TGTGCCACCGCCCCATTATCCCACAATGAGCAGTTCTTC; CDR3aa: CATAPLSHNEQFF; j_gene: TRBJ2-1; v_gene: TRBV2; d_gene: -; abundance: -
CDR3nt: TGTGCCAGCACACAGGGGATTTACAATGAGCAGTTCTTC; CDR3aa: CASTQGIYNEQFF; j_gene: TRBJ2-1; v_gene: TRBV2; d_gene: TRBD1; abundance: -
CDR3nt: TGTGCCAGCACCCGGGTACAGACAAACAATGAGCAGTTCTTC; CDR3aa: CASTRVQTNNEQFF; j_gene: TRBJ2-1; v_gene: TRBV2; d_gene: -; abundance: -
CDR3nt: TGTGCCAGCAGTCCCCTCCGGACAGGAGGCTACACCTTC; CDR3aa: CASSPLRTGGYTF; j_gene: TRBJ1-2; v_gene: TRBV12-3/TRBV12-4; d_gene: TRBD1; abundance: -
CDR3nt: TGTGCCAGCAGCCAAGAATCTAGAGGGGCGGGTGGCTACACCTTC; CDR3aa: CASSQESRGAGGYTF; j_gene: TRBJ1-2; v_gene: TRBV3-1/TRBV3-2; d_gene: -; abundance: -
CDR3nt: TGTGCCAGCAGCTTATACGGTGATCCAGCACGGGAGACTTTCTTT; CDR3aa: CASSLYGDPARETFF; j_gene: TRBJ1-1; v_gene: TRBV13; d_gene: -; abundance: -
CDR3nt: TGTGCCAGCCCACCGGGCTACGAGCAGTACTTC; CDR3aa: CASPPGYEQYF; j_gene: TRBJ2-7; v_gene: TRBV6-5; d_gene: -; abundance: -
CDR3nt: TGTGCCTTAAGGGGGCCTCCAACTAACTATGGCTACACCTTC; CDR3aa: CALRGPPTNYGYTF; j_gene: TRBJ1-2; v_gene: TRBV28; d_gene: TRBD1; abundance: few
CDR3nt: TGCGCCAGCAGTCCCGGGACTAGCACTCCGGGGGAGCAGTACTTC; CDR3aa: CASSPGTSTPGEQYF; j_gene: TRBJ2-7; v_gene: TRBV10-1; d_gene: TRBD2; abundance: -
CDR3nt: TGTGCCAGCAGTTTATGGGGGGAGGGCGTCTCTGGAAACACCATATATTTT; CDR3aa: CASSLWGEGVSGNTIYF; j_gene: TRBJ1-3; v_gene: TRBV28; d_gene: -; abundance: -
CDR3nt: TGTGCCAGCAGCTTGGCCGTGTCAGGGGAATGGGAGACCCAGTACTTC; CDR3aa: CASSLAVSGEWETQYF; j_gene: TRBJ2-5; v_gene: TRBV5-4; d_gene: -; abundance: -
CDR3nt: TGTGCCAGCAGTTTTCGAGGGCAATATCAGCCCCAGCATTTT; CDR3aa: CASSFRGQYQPQHF; j_gene: TRBJ1-5; v_gene: TRBV27; d_gene: -; abundance: -
CDR3nt: TGTGCTAGTGGCCTACAGGGGGCCACCGGGGAGCTGTTTTTT; CDR3aa: CASGLQGATGELFF; j_gene: TRBJ2-2; v_gene: TRBV12-5; d_gene: TRBD1; abundance: -
CDR3nt: TGCGCCACCCAGCGGGAGGGAAATCAGCCCCAGCATTTT; CDR3aa: CATQREGNQPQHF; j_gene: TRBJ1-5; v_gene: TRBV7-9; d_gene: -; abundance: -
CDR3nt: TGTGCCAGCAGCCCCCGAAGCGGGAGCTCCTACGAGCAGTACTTC; CDR3aa: CASSPRSGSSYEQYF; j_gene: TRBJ2-7; v_gene: TRBV11-3; d_gene: TRBD2; abundance: few
CDR3nt: TGTGCCAGCAGCCATGGGACAGGGTCCTACGAGCAGTACTTC; CDR3aa: CASSHGTGSYEQYF; j_gene: TRBJ2-7; v_gene: TRBV4-2; d_gene: TRBD1; abundance: -
CDR3nt: TGTGCCAGCAGCCAAGGGACTTTTGCGCAGCAGTACTTC; CDR3aa: CASSQGTFAQQYF; j_gene: TRBJ2-7; v_gene: TRBV3-1/TRBV3-2; d_gene: -; abundance: once
CDR3nt: TGTGCCAGCAGTCCGATCGACAGGGTCTCCACTGAAGCTTTCTTT; CDR3aa: CASSPIDRVSTEAFF; j_gene: TRBJ1-1; v_gene: TRBV27; d_gene: TRBD1; abundance: -
CDR3nt: TGCGCCAGCTCCGGGACAGGCGAAAAACTGTTTTTT; CDR3aa: CASSGTGEKLFF; j_gene: TRBJ1-4; v_gene: TRBV5-1; d_gene: TRBD1; abundance: -
CDR3nt: TGTGCCAGCAGTTTCGGGACAACCTACGAGCAGTACTTC; CDR3aa: CASSFGTTYEQYF; j_gene: TRBJ2-7; v_gene: TRBV28; d_gene: -; abundance: -
CDR3nt: TGTGCCAGCAGCACCCGCGGGGGGGCCCGAGATACGCAGTATTTT; CDR3aa: CASSTRGGARDTQYF; j_gene: TRBJ2-3; v_gene: TRBV28; d_gene: TRBD2; abundance: once
CDR3nt: TGCGCCAGCAGCCTTCAGGGGGACGGCTACACCTTC; CDR3aa: CASSLQGDGYTF; j_gene: TRBJ1-2; v_gene: TRBV5-1; d_gene: TRBD1; abundance: -
CDR3nt: TGTGCCAGCAGACGACAGCTAAGCACTGAAGCTTTCTTT; CDR3aa: CASRRQLSTEAFF; j_gene: TRBJ1-1; v_gene: TRBV6-1; d_gene: -; abundance: once
CDR3nt: TGTGCCAGCAGCCCCGGGACTAGCGGTAGCACAGATACGCAGTATTTT; CDR3aa: CASSPGTSGSTDTQYF; j_gene: TRBJ2-3; v_gene: TRBV13; d_gene: TRBD2; abundance: -
CDR3nt: TGTGCCAGCAGCTTTTCGTCAGATACGCAGTATTTT; CDR3aa: CASSFSSDTQYF; j_gene: TRBJ2-3; v_gene: TRBV5-4; d_gene: -; abundance: -
CDR3nt: TGCGCCAGCAGTCAACAGGGGGCTCTAGGCCGCTACACCTTC; CDR3aa: CASSQQGALGRYTF; j_gene: TRBJ1-2; v_gene: TRBV23-1; d_gene: TRBD1; abundance: -
CDR3nt: TGTGCCAGCAGTTACAGGGAGTCAGCTGGGGCCAACGTCCTGACTTTC; CDR3aa: CASSYRESAGANVLTF; j_gene: TRBJ2-6; v_gene: TRBV6-2/TRBV6-3; d_gene: -; abundance: -
CDR3nt: TGTGCCAGCGCGTTAGTGGGGGCCGGGTACACCGGGGAGCTGTTTTTT; CDR3aa: CASALVGAGYTGELFF; j_gene: TRBJ2-2; v_gene: TRBV11-3; d_gene: -; abundance: -
CDR3nt: TGTGCCAGCAGCCAAGATTCCCTCCTTAACTATGGCTACACCTTC; CDR3aa: CASSQDSLLNYGYTF; j_gene: TRBJ1-2; v_gene: TRBV4-2; d_gene: -; abundance: -
CDR3nt: TGTGCCAGCAGCCAAGATCGGGACGGAGGGTACGAGCAGTACTTC; CDR3aa: CASSQDRDGGYEQYF; j_gene: TRBJ2-7; v_gene: TRBV4-2; d_gene: -; abundance: once
CDR3nt: TGTGCCAGCAGTTCGGGACTTCTCAATGAGCAGTTCTTC; CDR3aa: CASSSGLLNEQFF; j_gene: TRBJ2-1; v_gene: TRBV12-3/TRBV12-4; d_gene: -; abundance: -
CDR3nt: TGTGCCAGCAGCCCATCCGGGACATCGTACGAGCAGTACTTC; CDR3aa: CASSPSGTSYEQYF; j_gene: TRBJ2-7; v_gene: TRBV6-5; d_gene: -; abundance: few
CDR3nt: TGTGCCAGCAGCGGGGACAGGTCGTCCTATGGCTACACCTTC; CDR3aa: CASSGDRSSYGYTF; j_gene: TRBJ1-2; v_gene: TRBV7-9; d_gene: TRBD1; abundance: -
CDR3nt: TGCGCCAGCAGCCAAGAACCCCCCCCAATGGGACAGCCCCAGCATTTT; CDR3aa: CASSQEPPPMGQPQHF; j_gene: TRBJ1-5; v_gene: TRBV4-1; d_gene: -; abundance: -
CDR3nt: TGTGCCGGCACCAGAGAACAGGGGACACAAGAGACCCAGTACTTC; CDR3aa: CAGTREQGTQETQYF; j_gene: TRBJ2-5; v_gene: TRBV2; d_gene: TRBD1; abundance: -
CDR3nt: TGTGCCAGCAGTTACGGCTCAGGCTGGGACGCTGAAGCTTTCTTT; CDR3aa: CASSYGSGWDAEAFF; j_gene: TRBJ1-1; v_gene: TRBV6-5; d_gene: -; abundance: -
CDR3nt: TGTGCCAGCAGCGAGACTAGCGGGGGCACAGATACGCAGTATTTT; CDR3aa: CASSETSGGTDTQYF; j_gene: TRBJ2-3; v_gene: TRBV6-4; d_gene: TRBD2; abundance: -
CDR3nt: TGTGCCAGTAGACATCGCATCTCTGGGGCCAACGTCCTGACTTTC; CDR3aa: CASRHRISGANVLTF; j_gene: TRBJ2-6; v_gene: TRBV19; d_gene: -; abundance: -
CDR3nt: TGTGCCAGCAGCTTGGGAACTAGCGGGGAGACCCAGTACTTC; CDR3aa: CASSLGTSGETQYF; j_gene: TRBJ2-5; v_gene: TRBV5-4; d_gene: TRBD2; abundance: -
CDR3nt: TGTGCCAGCAGTTTTCTACAGGGGATCGAGACCCAGTACTTC; CDR3aa: CASSFLQGIETQYF; j_gene: TRBJ2-5; v_gene: TRBV27; d_gene: TRBD1; abundance: -
CDR3nt: TGTGCCAGCAGCTCCTCGGGCAGGCTGGAGCAGTTCTTC; CDR3aa: CASSSSGRLEQFF; j_gene: TRBJ2-1; v_gene: TRBV11-2; d_gene: -; abundance: -
CDR3nt: TGTGCCAGCCTGGACAGTTCCTCTGGAAACACCATATATTTT; CDR3aa: CASLDSSSGNTIYF; j_gene: TRBJ1-3; v_gene: TRBV19; d_gene: -; abundance: -
CDR3nt: TGTGCCAGCAGCCACCCGGAACAGGGAGTCGAAAAACTGTTTTTT; CDR3aa: CASSHPEQGVEKLFF; j_gene: TRBJ1-4; v_gene: TRBV5-8; d_gene: -; abundance: -
CDR3nt: TGTGCCACCTCGGGTGGTCACACAGATACGCAGTATTTT; CDR3aa: CATSGGHTDTQYF; j_gene: TRBJ2-3; v_gene: TRBV7-2; d_gene: -; abundance: few
CDR3nt: TGTGCCAGCAGTCTCACCGGGGGTGGAGGAAAGGAGTACTTC; CDR3aa: CASSLTGGGGKEYF; j_gene: TRBJ2-7; v_gene: TRBV28; d_gene: -; abundance: -
CDR3nt: TGTGCCAGCGGAGAGTCCTTGGCTAATGAGCAGTTCTTC; CDR3aa: CASGESLANEQFF; j_gene: TRBJ2-1; v_gene: TRBV28; d_gene: -; abundance: once
CDR3nt: TGCGCCAGCAGTCCCGGGGACAGGAATCAGCCCCAGCATTTT; CDR3aa: CASSPGDRNQPQHF; j_gene: TRBJ1-5; v_gene: TRBV5-1; d_gene: TRBD1; abundance: -
CDR3nt: TGCGCCAGCAGCCTGGCGGACGGACGGGGGGAAAAACTGTTTTTT; CDR3aa: CASSLADGRGEKLFF; j_gene: TRBJ1-4; v_gene: TRBV5-1; d_gene: -; abundance: -